At least ten counts were recorded for the clone carrying this TCR beta chain. Its antigen is not identified. cDNA libraries of TCR beta carried unique molecular identifiers. A population of about 1 to 11 million T cells gave rise to roughly 0.5 million cDNA molecules. TCRdb ran MiXCR on the PCR reads and lists one entry per CDR3 protein. Among hundreds of thousands of distinct CDR3 sequences listed, roughly 27% were seen once. The CDR3 has 11 amino acids. CDR1 and CDR2 (germline): SQVTM, ANQGSEA. V was cut by 3 bases and J by 11 bases, with 13 bases left in between. This sample is part of a study of post-analysis software for immune sequencing data. Overall study: Relapsing-remitting, secondary progressive and progressive-relapsing courses of multiple sclerosis were included. Notes on the study in general: Controls' normalized Chao1 diversity significantly exceeded that of multiple sclerosis patients. The authors found that F measure strongly co-clustered same-batch samples. Among 4 or 5 TRBV segments more frequent in patients than controls were TRBV5-6, TRBV5-1 and TRBV20-1.

Sample: blood. The chain combines TRBV29-1 with TRBJ1-2; a possible D gene is TRBD1 (6 bases). The sequence derives from a girl aged 5 to 17 with multiple sclerosis. CDR3 in DNA: TGCAGCGTTGATGAAGGGGGGAGGTACACCTTC. This gives the protein CSVDEGGRYTF.